This T cell receptor (beta chain) was identified in a study of blood T cell repertoires in COVID-19. Study overall: In each case, the material was cDNA or gDNA derived from T cells, B-cell-depleted T cells, or PBMCs.

The protocol was immunoSEQ multiplex PCR, while the TCRdb copy is restricted to in-frame clones and leaves out a portion. Of about 180,000 clones in the sample, 70% to 80% were seen once. The CDR3 covers 14 residues. CDR1 is LNHDA, CDR2 SQIVND, per germline (reference sequence). V lost 4 bases and J lost 4; bases outside the gene matches: 6. Participant age was roughly 18 to 95 years, and participants resided in around 24 US areas. The sequence derives from a man between 60 and 70 years old who had been exposed to COVID-19. This sequence joins TRBV19 and TRBJ1-1; 7 bases line up with TRBD1. The sequenced sample was PBMCs or T cells enriched from blood (not recorded which). CDR3 nucleotides: TGTGCCAGTAGTAGGCAGGGGGGCGGCACTGAAGCTTTCTTT. This sequence encodes CASSRQGGGTEAFF. The full variable domain, with the rest looked up from reference TRBV19 and TRBJ1-1, is DGGITQSPKYLFRKEGQNVTLSCEQNLNHDAMYWYRQDPGQGLRLIYYSQIVNDFQKGDIAEGYSVSREKKESFPLTVTSAQKNPTAFYLCASSRQGGGTEAFFGQGTRLTVV.